Listed here are 15 T cell receptor beta chains from one sample, sequenced in a study of T cells after posttransplantation cyclophosphamide. Busulfan-fludarabine conditioning, marrow transplant, and cyclophosphamide on days +3 and +4 were administered. Method: immunoSEQ multiplex PCR; TCRdb's copy keeps in-frame clones and lacks some. This table has under 25,000 clones, 74% appearing once. Sequencing was performed on PBMCs, taken after an allogeneic stem cell transplant with post-transplant cyclophosphamide. These receptors were obtained from a male patient in his 30s who received an allogeneic stem cell transplant from a related donor, was CMV-positive, and had acute GVHD only. Some T cells may be provided by the graft donor.

V is TRBV4-1 and J is TRBJ1-5; perhaps TRBD1 as D (5 bases). V lost 0 bases and J 5 bases, leaving 14 bases between the germline ends. The germline V gene encodes CDR1 MGHRA and CDR2 YSYEKL. This CDR3 is built from 16 residues. The CDR3 spells CASSQDGFGGDQPQHF. As DNA, the CDR3 is TGCGCCAGCAGCCAAGATGGCTTCGGGGGGGATCAGCCCCAGCATTTT.

The gene calls are TRBV7-9 and TRBJ1-6, with a tentative D call TRBD1 (6 bases). CDR1 SEHNR and CDR2 FQNEAQ come from the germline V gene (reference sequence). The germline V and J ends were trimmed by 2 bases and 8 bases, with 13 bases remaining between them. The CDR3 loop spans 15 amino acids. The CDR3 nucleotides are TGTGCCAGCAGCTTACGTGGGACATTGGATTCACCCCTCCACTTT. It translates to CASSLRGTLDSPLHF.

This clone was counted only a few times. This chain uses TRBV7-3 with TRBJ2-6, with 7 positions matching TRBD1. The CDR3 contains 18 residues. Germline-derived CDR1 and CDR2 are SGHTA and FQGTGA. V trimming: 0 bases; J trimming: 0 bases; junction bases outside the gene matches: 5. CDR3 residues: CASSLTGTANSGANVLTF. The DNA for the CDR3 is TGTGCCAGCAGCTTAACCGGGACAGCGAACTCTGGGGCCAACGTCCTGACTTTC.

The chain has TRBV6-5 and TRBJ2-5, with 9 positions matching TRBD1. The ends lost 4 bases at V and 7 bases at J; junction bases unmatched: 10. Germline CDR1 and CDR2: MNHEY and SVGAGI. This CDR3 comprises 15 residues. The DNA of the CDR3 is TGTGCCAGCAGTTCTGGAGGACAGGGGTACGGGACCCAGTACTTC. This encodes CASSSGGQGYGTQYF.

This rearrangement joins TRBV7-2 to TRBJ2-5, with TRBD1 matching 7 bases. The CDR3 sequence is 14 residues long. From germline, CDR1 is SGHTA and CDR2 FQGNSA. Trimming cost V 2 bases and J 5 bases; bases outside gene matches: 5. The CDR3 region is CASSLRGQLETQYF. CDR3 nucleotides: TGTGCCAGCAGCTTAAGGGGGCAGTTGGAGACCCAGTACTTC.

The chain recombines TRBV19 with TRBJ2-1, with D tentatively TRBD1 (5 bases). The CDR3 extends over 14 amino acids. The V end was cut by 8 bases, the J end by 1 base, with 12 bases between. Germline lookup yields CDR1 LNHDA and CDR2 SQIVND (reference sequence). CDR3 protein: CASQRTLSYNEQFF. The DNA for the CDR3 is TGTGCCAGTCAAAGGACATTGTCCTACAATGAGCAGTTCTTC.

The chain combines TRBV19 with TRBJ2-3, with D perhaps TRBD1 (5 bases). The CDR3 contains 18 residues. Looked up from germline, CDR1 is LNHDA and CDR2 is SQIVND (reference sequence). With 3 bases removed from V and 0 bases from J, the gap between germline ends came to 19 bases. This CDR3 reads CASSIGQGMSVSTDTQYF. CDR3 bases: TGTGCCAGTAGTATCGGGCAGGGAATGTCCGTTAGCACAGATACGCAGTATTTT.

The chain recombines TRBV15 with TRBJ2-3; tentative D call: TRBD2 (6 bases). There are 14 residues in the CDR3. Trimming cost V 7 bases and J 1 base, with 12 bases left between them. Germline loops: CDR1 LNHNV, CDR2 YYDKDF (reference sequence). CDR3 protein: CATKGGAGTDTQYF. The DNA of the CDR3 is TGTGCCACCAAGGGCGGGGCTGGCACAGATACGCAGTATTTT.

This chain links TRBV5-3 with TRBJ2-5; 13 nucleotides match TRBD2. TRBV5-3 is recorded as an ORF, its role being uncertain. V lost 4 bases to trimming and J lost 5 bases; unmatched junction nucleotides: 14. The CDR3 is 18 amino acids. DNA of the CDR3: TGTGCCAGAAGCCCCGGACTAGCGGGGGATCTCGAGGGGGAGACCCAGTACTTC. Amino acid sequence: CARSPGLAGDLEGETQYF.

This clone was seen a handful of times. The chain carries TRBV5-1 and TRBJ1-1; a weak D match, TRBD1 (5 bases). The CDR3 loop spans 12 amino acids. Germline lookup yields CDR1 SGHRS and CDR2 YFSETQ. Trimming removed 9 bases at V and 4 bases at J, with 13 bases between. The CDR3 sequence is CATPPGGTEAFF. The DNA of the CDR3 is TGCGCCACCCCCCCCGGGGGCACTGAAGCTTTCTTT.

The rearrangement joins TRBV20-1 to TRBJ2-1; D is uncertain. CDR1 is DFQATT and CDR2 is SNEGSKA in the germline V gene (reference sequence). V was cut by 5 bases and J by 5 bases, with 7 bases left in between. The CDR3 has 11 residues. The CDR3 loop reads CSASPHNEQFF. The CDR3 DNA sequence: TGCAGTGCTTCCCCTCACAATGAGCAGTTCTTC.

This clone was seen a handful of times. The chain carries TRBV6-6 and TRBJ1-4, with D possibly matching TRBD1 (5 bases). V lost 6 bases and J 8 bases, leaving 13 bases between the germline ends. CDR1 and CDR2 from the germline V gene are MNHNY and SVGAGI (reference sequence). The length of the CDR3 is 13 residues. CDR3 DNA sequence: TGTGCCAGCAGCCCCTCGACAGCAGAAAAACTGTTTTTT. Protein sequence: CASSPSTAEKLFF.

This rearrangement joins TRBV29-1 to TRBJ2-1; TRBD1 is a possible D gene (5 bases). The CDR3 consists of 13 residues. Trimming removed 4 bases at V and 3 bases at J, with 10 bases between. Germline values: CDR1 SQVTM, CDR2 ANQGSEA. DNA for the CDR3: TGCAGCGTTGCGCGGACACTCTACAATGAGCAGTTCTTC. It is translated as CSVARTLYNEQFF.

V is TRBV27 and J is TRBJ2-7; D unresolved. CDR3 length: 13 residues. The germline CDR1 and CDR2 sequences are MNHEY and SMNVEV (reference sequence). Trimming cost V 3 bases and J 3 bases, with 9 bases left between them. This chain's CDR3 is CASSFGVIYEQYF. The DNA for the CDR3 is TGTGCCAGCAGTTTCGGAGTAATCTACGAGCAGTACTTC.

The sample holds one count of this clone. The chain couples TRBV27 to TRBJ2-5; perhaps TRBD1 as D (6 bases). V was trimmed by 6 bases and J by 9 bases, leaving 23 bases between them. The CDR3 consists of 15 residues. In germline, CDR1 is MNHEY, CDR2 SMNVEV (reference sequence). This CDR3 reads CASSLGAGQQGPQYF. Written as DNA, the CDR3 is TGTGCCAGCAGCTTAGGGGCAGGGCAGCAGGGGCCCCAGTACTTC.